This is a list of T cell receptor beta chains from one sample in a study of identical twins. TCRdb called the 5' RACE reads again in MiXCR, with one record for every CDR3 protein. The sample has 1.5 million to 2 million distinct CDR3 sequences, about 30% seen once. The sequenced sample was cord blood. The source of these receptors is a newborn girl in good health. CDR3s include the opening cysteine and the closing phenylalanine or tryptophan. The D gene is left open where the match is weak. Not all rows give a size; the values are once, few, many and, for expanded clones, a class.

j_call,clone_size,v_call,d_call,cdr3_aa,cdr3_nt
TRBJ1-2,many,TRBV20-1,.,CSARQGRYGYTF,TGCAGTGCTAGACAGGGGCGGTATGGCTACACCTTC
TRBJ2-3,many,TRBV11-2,.,CASSLVYRDTQYF,TGTGCCAGCAGCTTAGTTTATCGGGATACGCAGTATTTT
TRBJ1-2,few,TRBV7-2,.,CASSLTSTAGYGYTF,TGTGCCAGCAGCTTAACCTCAACTGCCGGGTATGGCTACACCTTC
TRBJ2-7,.,TRBV3-1,.,CTSSYTTGPFYEQYF,TGTACCAGCAGCTACACGACCGGGCCCTTCTACGAGCAGTACTTC
TRBJ1-4,.,TRBV7-9,.,CASSLTAGEKLFF,TGTGCCAGCAGCTTAACGGCGGGTGAAAAACTGTTTTTT
TRBJ2-7,.,TRBV9,TRBD2,CASSVGSGSHDEQYF,TGTGCCAGCAGCGTAGGTAGCGGGAGTCACGACGAGCAGTACTTC
TRBJ2-1,few,TRBV10-3,TRBD2,CAISESTGGSDNEQFF,TGTGCCATCAGTGAGTCGACGGGAGGGTCGGACAATGAGCAGTTCTTC
TRBJ2-3,few,TRBV18,TRBD2,CASSPSVTSGLDTQYF,TGTGCCAGCTCACCATCAGTGACTAGCGGGTTAGATACGCAGTATTTT
TRBJ2-3,.,TRBV2,.,CASTRHGATDTQYF,TGTGCCAGCACGCGGCACGGAGCCACAGATACGCAGTATTTT
TRBJ1-5,.,TRBV20-1,TRBD1,CSAREPLGQGTQPQHF,TGCAGTGCTAGAGAACCCCTCGGACAGGGGACTCAGCCCCAGCATTTT
TRBJ2-3,few,TRBV20-1,TRBD2,CSARDWASGRTDTQYF,TGCAGTGCTAGAGATTGGGCTAGCGGGAGAACAGATACGCAGTATTTT
TRBJ1-2,.,TRBV12-3/TRBV12-4,TRBD1,CASSLSSGQVYGYTF,TGTGCCAGCAGTTTGTCCTCAGGACAGGTCTATGGCTACACCTTC
TRBJ2-7,.,TRBV5-1,TRBD1,CASSPSGTADEQYF,TGCGCCAGCAGCCCGTCCGGGACAGCGGACGAGCAGTACTTC
TRBJ2-5,.,TRBV28,.,CASSLVLAVNEQYF,TGTGCCAGCAGTTTAGTCCTAGCCGTGAATGAGCAGTACTTC
TRBJ2-1,few,TRBV7-2,.,CASSLRIEQFF,TGTGCCAGCAGCTTACGGATTGAGCAGTTCTTC
TRBJ2-3,.,TRBV5-1,TRBD2,CASYTSGRATDTQYF,TGCGCCAGCTATACTAGCGGGAGGGCCACAGATACGCAGTATTTT
TRBJ2-5,.,TRBV5-1,.,CASSCLYPSETQYF,TGCGCCAGCAGCTGCCTGTATCCTTCAGAGACCCAGTACTTC
TRBJ2-1,.,TRBV28,TRBD2,CASSSGLAVRQFF,TGTGCCAGCAGTTCGGGACTAGCGGTGCGGCAGTTCTTC
TRBJ2-3,.,TRBV5-4,.,CASSLTGHFTDTQYF,TGTGCCAGCAGCTTAACGGGACACTTCACAGATACGCAGTATTTT
TRBJ1-2,.,TRBV11-2,TRBD1,CASSWRGRGYGYTF,TGTGCCAGCAGCTGGAGGGGGCGCGGCTATGGCTACACCTTC
TRBJ2-5,few,TRBV2,.,CASSERRLEAQYF,TGTGCCAGCAGTGAGCGTCGTTTGGAGGCCCAGTACTTC
TRBJ1-1,few,TRBV24-1,.,CATSDDNTEAFF,TGTGCCACTAGTGATGACAACACTGAAGCTTTCTTT
TRBJ1-5,few,TRBV28,TRBD1,CASSLGTGGRQPQHF,TGTGCCAGCAGTTTAGGGACAGGGGGAAGACAGCCCCAGCATTTT
TRBJ2-1,.,TRBV20-1,.,CSARAFNEQFF,TGCAGTGCTAGAGCCTTCAATGAGCAGTTCTTC
TRBJ1-2,few,TRBV12-3/TRBV12-4,.,CASSLGGSPANYGYTF,TGTGCCAGCAGTTTAGGGGGGAGCCCAGCTAACTATGGCTACACCTTC
TRBJ2-7,.,TRBV27,TRBD1,CASSTGGPIYEQYF,TGTGCCAGCAGTACAGGGGGCCCGATCTACGAGCAGTACTTC
TRBJ2-3,few,TRBV3-1,TRBD2,CASSQAGTSGFRTDTQYF,TGTGCCAGCAGCCAAGCGGGGACTAGCGGGTTTAGGACAGATACGCAGTATTTT
TRBJ2-7,few,TRBV20-1,.,CSTQAATYEQYF,TGCAGCACCCAAGCGGCTACCTACGAGCAGTACTTC
TRBJ2-7,few,TRBV4-2,TRBD2,CASSQRLAGTSGYEQYF,TGTGCCAGCAGCCAACGCCTTGCCGGGACTAGCGGCTACGAGCAGTACTTC
TRBJ2-2,.,TRBV2,.,CASSVQGRGELFF,TGTGCCAGCAGCGTACAGGGTCGGGGGGAGCTGTTTTTT
TRBJ2-5,many,TRBV6-2/TRBV6-3,.,CASSPDGGTQYF,TGTGCCAGCAGTCCCGACGGAGGAACCCAGTACTTC
TRBJ2-1,few,TRBV5-6,.,CASSSGKRAYNEQFF,TGTGCCAGCAGCTCGGGTAAGCGGGCTTACAATGAGCAGTTCTTC
TRBJ2-1,.,TRBV12-3/TRBV12-4,TRBD2,CASSLRVLAGINEQFF,TGTGCCAGCAGTTTAAGGGTACTAGCGGGGATCAACGAGCAGTTCTTC
TRBJ2-4,.,TRBV6-4,TRBD2,CASSRLAGDALAKNIQYF,TGTGCCAGCAGTCGACTAGCGGGGGACGCTCTAGCCAAAAACATTCAGTACTTC
TRBJ2-3,.,TRBV2,.,CASSEGQITTDTQYF,TGTGCCAGCAGTGAAGGGCAAATAACAACAGATACGCAGTATTTT
TRBJ1-6,few,TRBV20-1,.,CSASLVQGSYNSPLHF,TGCAGTGCTAGCCTCGTTCAGGGATCCTATAATTCACCCCTCCACTTT
TRBJ2-5,few,TRBV29-1,.,CSVEEKGERKFHRTQYF,TGCAGCGTTGAAGAGAAGGGGGAGCGGAAATTCCATCGGACCCAGTACTTC
TRBJ2-5,many,TRBV3-1,.,CASSQLVTQYF,TGTGCCAGCAGCCAACTTGTGACCCAGTACTTC
TRBJ1-1,.,TRBV5-1,TRBD1,CASRQGVGNTEAFF,TGCGCCAGCAGACAGGGGGTGGGGAACACTGAAGCTTTCTTT
TRBJ1-2,.,TRBV6-6,.,CASGRGANYGYTF,TGTGCCAGCGGTCGGGGAGCTAACTATGGCTACACCTTC
TRBJ2-4,.,TRBV11-2,.,CASSLIRAGAKNIQYF,TGTGCCAGCAGCTTAATCAGGGCCGGGGCCAAAAACATTCAGTACTTC
TRBJ1-5,few,TRBV6-5,.,CASSYSRGNRYSNQPQHF,TGTGCCAGCAGTTACTCGAGGGGTAACAGATATAGCAATCAGCCCCAGCATTTT
TRBJ2-7,few,TRBV4-2,.,CASSHSQTVVSYEQYF,TGTGCCAGCAGCCATTCACAGACAGTCGTCTCCTACGAGCAGTACTTC
TRBJ2-7,few,TRBV18,TRBD2,CASSPGTSDIEQYF,TGTGCCAGCTCACCAGGGACTAGTGACATCGAGCAGTACTTC
TRBJ2-1,.,TRBV28,.,CASSLVWGGYYNEQFF,TGTGCCAGCAGTTTAGTATGGGGAGGTTACTACAATGAGCAGTTCTTC
TRBJ1-1,.,TRBV6-5,.,CASSYSRQGNTEAFF,TGTGCCAGCAGTTACTCGAGGCAGGGGAACACTGAAGCTTTCTTT
TRBJ2-1,.,TRBV20-1,TRBD2,CSASISGRGYEQFF,TGCAGTGCTAGTATTAGCGGGAGAGGCTATGAGCAGTTCTTC
TRBJ2-3,few,TRBV4-2,.,CASSQVGRDTDTQYF,TGTGCCAGCAGCCAAGTAGGCCGGGATACAGATACGCAGTATTTT
TRBJ2-7,few,TRBV11-2,.,CASSPPDRYGYEQYF,TGTGCCAGCAGCCCGCCCGACAGGTACGGTTACGAGCAGTACTTC
TRBJ2-1,.,TRBV11-1,TRBD1,CASSSSGAGGSYNEQFF,TGTGCCAGCAGCTCTTCAGGGGCAGGGGGCTCCTACAATGAGCAGTTCTTC
TRBJ2-1,.,TRBV10-3,.,CAIPPSRGRGRNNEQFF,TGTGCCATCCCCCCAAGCCGAGGGCGGGGGCGAAACAATGAGCAGTTCTTC